This T cell receptor beta chain came from a study of blood T cell repertoires in COVID-19. The protocol was immunoSEQ multiplex PCR, while the TCRdb copy is restricted to in-frame clones and leaves out a portion. Among under 200,000 clones listed, 89% were seen once. Recovered Cohort 3 donors showed two negative PCRs, clearance, or symptom resolution. Trimming took 4 bases from V and 4 from J, leaving 5 bases between them. This CDR3 has 11 amino acids. CDR1 is SNHLY, CDR2 FYNNEI, per germline. This TCR was sampled from a woman aged 18 to 35 who had recovered from COVID-19. The V call is TRBV2, the J call TRBJ2-7; D not resolved. Sequences were obtained from PBMCs or T cells enriched from blood (not recorded which). The CDR3 reads CASSAMYEQYF. The DNA of the CDR3 is TGTGCCAGCAGTGCAATGTACGAGCAGTACTTC.